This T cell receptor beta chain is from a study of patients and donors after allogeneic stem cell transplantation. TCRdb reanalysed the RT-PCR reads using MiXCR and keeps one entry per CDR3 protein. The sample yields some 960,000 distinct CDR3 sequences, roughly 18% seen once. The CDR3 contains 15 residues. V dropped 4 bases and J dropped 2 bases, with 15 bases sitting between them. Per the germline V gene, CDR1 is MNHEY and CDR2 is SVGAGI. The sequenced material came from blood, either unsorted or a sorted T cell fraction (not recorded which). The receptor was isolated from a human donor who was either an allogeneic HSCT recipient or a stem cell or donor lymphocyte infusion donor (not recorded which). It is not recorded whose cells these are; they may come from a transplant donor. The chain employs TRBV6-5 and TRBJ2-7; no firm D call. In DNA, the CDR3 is TGTGCCAGCAGTTCCCGACATGACGGAACCTACGAGCAGTACTTC. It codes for CASSSRHDGTYEQYF.